This T cell receptor (beta chain) is from a study of shared clonotypes between healthy human individuals. Turning to the study itself: Contributing individuals were a couple of females and a few males aged 18 to 49.

Positively selected for CCR7, the CD45RO-negative cells used as naive CD8 cells excluded terminally differentiated effector memory CD45RA+ cells. CDR3 length equals 15 residues. V dropped 1 base and J dropped 3; count of bases not matched to a gene: 3. CDR1 SGHTA and CDR2 FQGTGA come from the germline V gene. Concerning this clone itself: The antigen remains unidentified.

Points from the study as a whole: Clonotypes shared by all four donors outscored non-shared clonotypes in generation probability.

Deep-level settings were used for running the assay. Original processing methods: Junction-only sequences without quality scores were provided by ImmunoSEQ, so filtering was different. Clones were read by immunoSEQ multiplex PCR, and TCRdb kept only the in-frame ones, dropping some. The D gene and trimming were derived from the DNA, and the V and J assignments and clone size from that table. In the table there are about 2.1 million clones, 85% to 95% of which are singletons. Input material: naive CD8+ T cells from PBMCs. The sequence was collected from a man younger than 35 in good health. Some clones in this sample may be carry-over from other donors' samples. The chain links TRBV7-3 to TRBJ2-3; 8 nucleotides align to TRBD2. CDR3 amino acids: CASSLMTGGTDTQYF. The CDR3 DNA reads TGTGCCAGCAGCTTAATGACGGGAGGGACAGATACGCAGTATTTT.